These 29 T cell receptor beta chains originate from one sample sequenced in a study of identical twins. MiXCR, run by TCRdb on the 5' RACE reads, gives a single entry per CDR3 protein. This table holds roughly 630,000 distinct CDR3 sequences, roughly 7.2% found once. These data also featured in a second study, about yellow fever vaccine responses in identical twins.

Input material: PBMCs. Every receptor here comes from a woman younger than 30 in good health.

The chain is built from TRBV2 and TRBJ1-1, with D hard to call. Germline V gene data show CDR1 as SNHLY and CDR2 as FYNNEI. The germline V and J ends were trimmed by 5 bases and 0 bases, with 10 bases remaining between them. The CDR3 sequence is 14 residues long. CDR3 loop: CASSPGSMNTEAFF. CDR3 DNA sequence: TGTGCCAGCAGTCCCGGGAGCATGAACACTGAAGCTTTCTTT.

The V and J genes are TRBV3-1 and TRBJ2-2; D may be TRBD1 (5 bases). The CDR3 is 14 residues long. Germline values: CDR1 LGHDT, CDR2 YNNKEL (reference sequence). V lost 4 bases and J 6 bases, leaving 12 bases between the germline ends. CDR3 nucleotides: TGTGCCAGCAGCCCGCCCAGGGTCGCCGGGGAGCTGTTTTTT. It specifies CASSPPRVAGELFF.

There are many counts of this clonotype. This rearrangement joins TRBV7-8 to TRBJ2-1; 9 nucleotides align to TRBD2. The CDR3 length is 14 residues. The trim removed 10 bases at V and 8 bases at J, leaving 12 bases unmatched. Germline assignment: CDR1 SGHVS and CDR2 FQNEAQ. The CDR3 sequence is CATKGTSLTHEQFF. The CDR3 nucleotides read TGTGCCACCAAGGGGACTAGCCTTACCCATGAGCAGTTCTTC.

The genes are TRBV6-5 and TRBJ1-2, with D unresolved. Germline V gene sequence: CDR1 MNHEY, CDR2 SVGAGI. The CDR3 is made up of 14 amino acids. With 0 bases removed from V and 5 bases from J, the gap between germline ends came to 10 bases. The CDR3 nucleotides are TGTGCCAGCAGTTACTCGTTATCCGGATATGGCTACACCTTC. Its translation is CASSYSLSGYGYTF.

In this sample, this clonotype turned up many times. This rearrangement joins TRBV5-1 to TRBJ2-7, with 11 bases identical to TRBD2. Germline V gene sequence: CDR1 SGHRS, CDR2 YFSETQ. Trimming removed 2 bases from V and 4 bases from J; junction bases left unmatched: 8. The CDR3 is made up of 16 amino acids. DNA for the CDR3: TGCGCCAGCAGCTTCGACGGGACTAGCGGAGGTTACGAGCAGTACTTC. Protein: CASSFDGTSGGYEQYF.

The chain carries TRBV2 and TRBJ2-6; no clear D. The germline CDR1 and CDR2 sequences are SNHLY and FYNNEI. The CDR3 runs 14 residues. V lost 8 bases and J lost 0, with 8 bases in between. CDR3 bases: TGTGCCAGCCTCCCGGGCTCTGGGGCCAACGTCCTGACTTTC. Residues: CASLPGSGANVLTF.

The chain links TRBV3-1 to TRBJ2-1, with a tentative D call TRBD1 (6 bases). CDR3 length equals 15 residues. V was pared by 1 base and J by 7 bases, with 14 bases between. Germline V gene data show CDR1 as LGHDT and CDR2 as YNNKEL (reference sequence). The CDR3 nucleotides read TGTGCCAGCAGCCAAGGAGCAGGGGTTCATAATGAGCAGTTCTTC. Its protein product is CASSQGAGVHNEQFF.

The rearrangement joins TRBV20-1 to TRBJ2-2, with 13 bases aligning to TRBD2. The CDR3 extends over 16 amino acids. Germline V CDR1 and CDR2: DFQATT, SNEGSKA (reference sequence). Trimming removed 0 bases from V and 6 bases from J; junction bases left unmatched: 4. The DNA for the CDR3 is TGCAGTGCTAGAGACCCGGGACTAGCGGGATCCGGGGAGCTGTTTTTT. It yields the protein CSARDPGLAGSGELFF.

CDR3 region: CASSPPGTADTQYF. CDR3 sequence (DNA): TGTGCCAGCTCACCACCCGGGACAGCCGATACGCAGTATTTT. This chain uses TRBV18 with TRBJ2-3; the match to TRBD1 covers 7 bases. This CDR3 spans 14 amino acids. CDR1 is KGHSH and CDR2 is LQKENI in the germline V gene. Trimming took 0 bases from V and 6 from J; bases not matched to a gene: 3.

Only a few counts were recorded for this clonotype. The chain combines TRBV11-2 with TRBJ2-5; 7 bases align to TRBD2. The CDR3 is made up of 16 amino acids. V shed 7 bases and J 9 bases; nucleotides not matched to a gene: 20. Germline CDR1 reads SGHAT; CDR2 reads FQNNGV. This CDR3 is CASTPLGRGGGVPQYF. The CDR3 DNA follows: TGTGCCAGCACCCCATTGGGTCGTGGGGGGGGGGTGCCCCAGTACTTC.

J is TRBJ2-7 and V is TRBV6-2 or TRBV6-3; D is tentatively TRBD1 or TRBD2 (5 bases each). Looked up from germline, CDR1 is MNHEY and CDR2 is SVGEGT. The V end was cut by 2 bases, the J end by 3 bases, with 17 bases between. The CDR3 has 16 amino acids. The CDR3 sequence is CASSYDPGAELYEQYV. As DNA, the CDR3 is TGTGCCAGCAGTTACGACCCCGGGGCAGAACTCTACGAGCAGTACGTC.

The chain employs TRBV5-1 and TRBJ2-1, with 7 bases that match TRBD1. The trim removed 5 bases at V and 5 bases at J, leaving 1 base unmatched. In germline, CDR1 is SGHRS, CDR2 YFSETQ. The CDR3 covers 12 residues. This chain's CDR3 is CASSQGDNEQFF. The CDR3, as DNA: TGCGCCAGCAGTCAGGGGGACAATGAGCAGTTCTTC.

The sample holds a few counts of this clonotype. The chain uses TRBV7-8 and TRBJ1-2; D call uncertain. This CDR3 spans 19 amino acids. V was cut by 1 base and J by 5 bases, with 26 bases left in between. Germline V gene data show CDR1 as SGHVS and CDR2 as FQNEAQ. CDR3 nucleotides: TGTGCCAGCAGCTTAGTCAGGACTGCGATTGCGGGAAGACTTTATGGCTACACCTTC. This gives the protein CASSLVRTAIAGRLYGYTF.

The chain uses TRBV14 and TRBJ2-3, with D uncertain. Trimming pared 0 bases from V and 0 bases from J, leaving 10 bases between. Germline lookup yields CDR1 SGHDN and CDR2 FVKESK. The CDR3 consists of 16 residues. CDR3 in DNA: TGTGCCAGCAGCCAAGACCCGCCGGTTAGCACAGATACGCAGTATTTT. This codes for CASSQDPPVSTDTQYF.

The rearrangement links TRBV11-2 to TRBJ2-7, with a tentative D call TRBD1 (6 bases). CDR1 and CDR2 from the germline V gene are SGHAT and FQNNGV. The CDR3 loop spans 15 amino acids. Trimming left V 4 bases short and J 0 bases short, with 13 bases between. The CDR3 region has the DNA TGTGCCAGCAGCTCAGGACAGCATAGCTCCTACGAGCAGTACGTC. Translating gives CASSSGQHSSYEQYV.

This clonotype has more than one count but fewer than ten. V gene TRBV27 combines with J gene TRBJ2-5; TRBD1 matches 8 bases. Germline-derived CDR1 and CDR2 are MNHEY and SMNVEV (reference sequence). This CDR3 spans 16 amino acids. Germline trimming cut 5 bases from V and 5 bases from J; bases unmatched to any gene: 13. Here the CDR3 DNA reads TGTGCCAGCAGTGGTCGACAGGGGACCGTTCGGGAGACCCAGTACTTC. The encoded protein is CASSGRQGTVRETQYF.

The CDR3 nucleotides read TGTGCCACCAGCAGAGATCTGGGTGGAACTAATGAAAAACTGTTTTTT. Protein sequence: CATSRDLGGTNEKLFF. This chain uses TRBV15 with TRBJ1-4; D is undetermined. This CDR3 has 16 residues. CDR1 and CDR2 from the germline V gene are LNHNV and YYDKDF (reference sequence). V was trimmed by 0 bases and J by 1 base, leaving 9 bases between them.

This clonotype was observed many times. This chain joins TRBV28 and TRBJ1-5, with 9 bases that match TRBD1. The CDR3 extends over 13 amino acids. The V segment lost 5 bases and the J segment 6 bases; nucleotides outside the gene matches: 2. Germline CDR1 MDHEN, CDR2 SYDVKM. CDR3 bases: TGTGCCAGCAGTACAGGGGGCGTTCAGCCCCAGCATTTT. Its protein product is CASSTGGVQPQHF.

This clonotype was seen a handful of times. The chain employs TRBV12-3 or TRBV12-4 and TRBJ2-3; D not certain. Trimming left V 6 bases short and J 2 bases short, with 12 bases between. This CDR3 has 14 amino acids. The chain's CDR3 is CASSRPASTDTQYF. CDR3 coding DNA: TGTGCCAGCAGCCGTCCAGCGTCCACAGATACGCAGTATTTT.

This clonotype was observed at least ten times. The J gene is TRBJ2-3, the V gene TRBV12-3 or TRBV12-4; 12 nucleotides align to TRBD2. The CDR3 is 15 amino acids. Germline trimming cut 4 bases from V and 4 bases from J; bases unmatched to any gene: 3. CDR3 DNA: TGTGCCAGCAGTTACGGGACTAGCGGGCCAGATACGCAGTATTTT. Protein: CASSYGTSGPDTQYF.

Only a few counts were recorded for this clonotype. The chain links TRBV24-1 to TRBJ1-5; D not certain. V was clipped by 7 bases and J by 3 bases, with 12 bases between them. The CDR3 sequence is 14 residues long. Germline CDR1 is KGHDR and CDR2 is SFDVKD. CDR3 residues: CATSPRPHNQPQHF. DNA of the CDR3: TGTGCCACCAGCCCAAGACCTCACAATCAGCCCCAGCATTTT.

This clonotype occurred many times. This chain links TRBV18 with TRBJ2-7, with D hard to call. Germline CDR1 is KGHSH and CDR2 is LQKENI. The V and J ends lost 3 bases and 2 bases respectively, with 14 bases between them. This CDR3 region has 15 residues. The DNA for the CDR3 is TGTGCCAGCTCACCCCGGGTTAGTAACACCTACGAGCAGTACGTC. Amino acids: CASSPRVSNTYEQYV.

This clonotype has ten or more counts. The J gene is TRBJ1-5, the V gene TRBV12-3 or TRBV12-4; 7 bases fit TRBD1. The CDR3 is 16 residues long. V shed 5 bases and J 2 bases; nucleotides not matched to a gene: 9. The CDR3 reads CASSQKTGFGNQPQHF. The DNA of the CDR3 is TGTGCCAGCAGTCAAAAGACAGGGTTTGGCAATCAGCCCCAGCATTTT.

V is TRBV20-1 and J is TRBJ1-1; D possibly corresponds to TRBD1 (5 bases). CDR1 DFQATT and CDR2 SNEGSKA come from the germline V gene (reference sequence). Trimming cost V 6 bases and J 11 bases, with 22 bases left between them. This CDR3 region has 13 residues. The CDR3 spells CSAGDGGTSGAFF. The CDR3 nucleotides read TGCAGTGCGGGGGACGGAGGGACGAGTGGTGCTTTCTTT.

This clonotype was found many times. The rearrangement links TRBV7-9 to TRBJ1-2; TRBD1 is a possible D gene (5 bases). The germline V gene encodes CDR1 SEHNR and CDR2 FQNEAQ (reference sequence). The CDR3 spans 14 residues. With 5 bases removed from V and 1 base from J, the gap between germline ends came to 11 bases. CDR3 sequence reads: CASSPGTSNYGYTF. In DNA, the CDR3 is TGTGCCAGCAGCCCCGGGACGAGTAACTATGGCTACACCTTC.

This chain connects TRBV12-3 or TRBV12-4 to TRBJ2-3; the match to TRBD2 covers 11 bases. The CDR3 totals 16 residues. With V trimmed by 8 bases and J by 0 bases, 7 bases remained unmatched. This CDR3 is CASRLAGGTSTDTQYF. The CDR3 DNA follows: TGTGCCAGCCGGCTAGCGGGAGGAACTAGCACAGATACGCAGTATTTT.

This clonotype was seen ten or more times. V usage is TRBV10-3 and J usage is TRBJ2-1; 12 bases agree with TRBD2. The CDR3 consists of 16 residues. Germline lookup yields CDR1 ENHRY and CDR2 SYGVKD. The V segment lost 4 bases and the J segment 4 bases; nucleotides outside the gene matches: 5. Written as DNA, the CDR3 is TGTGCCATCAGTGGGACTAGCGGGAATAATTACAATGAGCAGTTCTTC. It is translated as CAISGTSGNNYNEQFF.

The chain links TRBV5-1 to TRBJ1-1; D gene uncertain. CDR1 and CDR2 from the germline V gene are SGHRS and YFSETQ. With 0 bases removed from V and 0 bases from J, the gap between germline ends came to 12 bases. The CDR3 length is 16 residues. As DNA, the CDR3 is TGCGCCAGCAGCTTGGTTGGCCCAACCTTGAACACTGAAGCTTTCTTT. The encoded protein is CASSLVGPTLNTEAFF.

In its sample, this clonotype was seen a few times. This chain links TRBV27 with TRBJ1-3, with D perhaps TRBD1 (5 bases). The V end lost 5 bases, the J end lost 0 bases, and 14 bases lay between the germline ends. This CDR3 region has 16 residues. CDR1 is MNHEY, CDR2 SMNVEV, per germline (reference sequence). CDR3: CASSPGTHNSGNTIYF. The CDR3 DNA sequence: TGTGCCAGCAGTCCCGGGACGCACAACTCTGGAAACACCATATATTTT.